The TCR beta chain described here comes from a study of blood T cell repertoires in COVID-19. Across the study: Nucleic acid was either cDNA or gDNA, and it came from T cells, B-cell-depleted T cells, or PBMCs.

In the study's own analysis: Estimation of nucleated cell counts relied on the amplification of reference gene primers. Clones were read by immunoSEQ multiplex PCR, and TCRdb kept only the in-frame ones, dropping some. The V and J calls and clone size were taken over from that table, and D and trimming were inferred from the DNA. Of around 120,000 clones in the sample, approximately 87% are singletons; the top ten hold approximately 8%. Trimming removed 3 bases from V and 7 bases from J, with 19 bases in between. Germline values: CDR1 SGHTA, CDR2 FQGNSA. The CDR3 consists of 15 residues. V usage is TRBV7-2 and J usage is TRBJ2-7; D might be TRBD2 (6 bases). Specimen: peripheral blood. The sequence came from a man aged 45 to 65 with acute or convalescent COVID-19. CDR3 coding DNA: TGTGCCAGCAGCTTTCCGGGACTGCGGTTGGGAGAGCAGTACTTC. It yields the protein CASSFPGLRLGEQYF.